This T cell receptor (beta chain) was found in a study of blood T cell repertoires in COVID-19. Assay: immunoSEQ multiplex PCR; the TCRdb copy retains only in-frame clones and omits some. The table includes about 150,000 clones, approximately 86% detected once. This CDR3 is 15 amino acids long. The V gene end was trimmed by 6 bases and the J gene end by 6 bases; junction bases not matched to a gene: 8. Germline V gives CDR1 SGHAT, CDR2 FQDESV (reference sequence). The TCR was taken from a woman between 70 and 85 years old with acute or convalescent COVID-19. The rearrangement uses TRBV11-1 and TRBJ2-1; 10 bases are a match to TRBD1. What was sequenced was peripheral blood. The CDR3 loop is CASSRQGAVGNEQFF. The CDR3 region has the DNA TGTGCCAGCAGTCGACAGGGGGCGGTGGGCAATGAGCAGTTCTTC.